This T cell receptor (beta chain) was obtained from a study of shared clonotypes between healthy human individuals. Germline V lookup: CDR1 SGHAT, CDR2 FQNNGV. The CDR3 extends over 15 amino acids. Losses at the gene ends were 3 bases for V and 3 bases for J; bases not matched to a gene: 6. Sequencing used immunoSEQ multiplex PCR; TCRdb keeps in-frame clones, though not all of them. The sample records 850,000 to 1,200,000 clones, about 74% being singletons. Each sample came from a Caucasian adult donor living in Nashville, Tennessee. Sequencing was carried out using memory CD4+ T cells sorted from blood. Described subset: CD45RA-negative fraction. This chain uses TRBV11-2 with TRBJ2-7; 9 bases are shared with TRBD1. The receptor was derived from a man aged 18 to 29 in good health. The CDR3 sequence: CASSFSWDRVYEQYF. CDR3 nucleotide sequence: TGTGCCAGCAGCTTTAGTTGGGACAGGGTCTACGAGCAGTACTTC.